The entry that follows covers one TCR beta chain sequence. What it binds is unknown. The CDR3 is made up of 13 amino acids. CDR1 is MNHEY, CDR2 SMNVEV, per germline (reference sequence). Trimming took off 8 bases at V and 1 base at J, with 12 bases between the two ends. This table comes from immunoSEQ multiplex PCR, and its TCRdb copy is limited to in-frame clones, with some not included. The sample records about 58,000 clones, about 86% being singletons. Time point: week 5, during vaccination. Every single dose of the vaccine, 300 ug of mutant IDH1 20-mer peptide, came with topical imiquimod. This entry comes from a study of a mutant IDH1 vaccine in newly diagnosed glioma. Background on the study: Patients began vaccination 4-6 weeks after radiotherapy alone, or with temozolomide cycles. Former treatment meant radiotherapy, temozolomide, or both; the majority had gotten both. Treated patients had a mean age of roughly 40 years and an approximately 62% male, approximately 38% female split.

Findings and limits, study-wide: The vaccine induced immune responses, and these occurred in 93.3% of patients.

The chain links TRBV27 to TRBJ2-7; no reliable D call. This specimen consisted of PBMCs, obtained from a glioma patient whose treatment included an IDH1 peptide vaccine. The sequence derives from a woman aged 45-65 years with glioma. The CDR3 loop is CASQFAASYEQYF. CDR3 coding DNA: TGTGCCAGCCAGTTCGCAGCGTCCTACGAGCAGTACTTC.